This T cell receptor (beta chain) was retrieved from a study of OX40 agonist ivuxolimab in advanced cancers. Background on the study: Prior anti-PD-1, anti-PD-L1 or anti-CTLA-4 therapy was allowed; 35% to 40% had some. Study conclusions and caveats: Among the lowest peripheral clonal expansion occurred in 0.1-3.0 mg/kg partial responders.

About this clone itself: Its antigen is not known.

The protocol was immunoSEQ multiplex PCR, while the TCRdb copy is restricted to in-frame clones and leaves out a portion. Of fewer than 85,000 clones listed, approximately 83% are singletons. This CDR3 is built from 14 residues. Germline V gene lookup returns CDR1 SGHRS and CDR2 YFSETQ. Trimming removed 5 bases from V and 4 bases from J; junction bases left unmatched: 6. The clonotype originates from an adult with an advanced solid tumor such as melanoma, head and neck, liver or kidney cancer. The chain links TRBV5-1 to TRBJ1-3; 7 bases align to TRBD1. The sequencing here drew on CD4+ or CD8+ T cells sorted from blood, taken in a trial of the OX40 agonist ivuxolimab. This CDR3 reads CASSSTGDGNTIYF. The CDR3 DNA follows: TGCGCCAGCAGTTCAACAGGGGACGGAAACACCATATATTTT.